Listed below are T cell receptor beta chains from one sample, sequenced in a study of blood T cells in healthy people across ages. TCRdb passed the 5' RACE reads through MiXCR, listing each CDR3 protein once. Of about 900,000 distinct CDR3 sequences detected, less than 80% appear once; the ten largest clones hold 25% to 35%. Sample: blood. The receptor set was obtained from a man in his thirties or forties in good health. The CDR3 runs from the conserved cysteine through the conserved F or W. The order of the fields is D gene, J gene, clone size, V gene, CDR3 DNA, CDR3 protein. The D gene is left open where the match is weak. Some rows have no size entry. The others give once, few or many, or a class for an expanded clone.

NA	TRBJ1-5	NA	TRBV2	TGTGCCAGCAGTGAAAGGAGCAGCTCTAACCAGTTTAGCAATCAGCCCCAGCATTTT	CASSERSSSNQFSNQPQHF
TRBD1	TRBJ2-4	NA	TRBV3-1	TGTGCCAGCAGCCCCCGGACAGGGGGCGTTGGAGCCAAAAACATTCAGTACTTC	CASSPRTGGVGAKNIQYF
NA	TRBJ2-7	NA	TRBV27	TGTGCCAGCATGGATAGTCTTACAGGGTCCTACGAGCAGTACTTC	CASMDSLTGSYEQYF
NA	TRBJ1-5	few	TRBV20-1	TGCAGTGCTATTCCCTTGAGGGGGACCTCTAATCAGCCCCAGCATTTT	CSAIPLRGTSNQPQHF
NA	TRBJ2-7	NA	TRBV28	TGTGCCAGCGGAAGAACAGGGTTCTCCTACGAGCAGTACTTC	CASGRTGFSYEQYF
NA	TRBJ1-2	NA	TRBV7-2	TGTGCCAGCAGCTTAATGCGGTCGTATGGCTACACCTTC	CASSLMRSYGYTF
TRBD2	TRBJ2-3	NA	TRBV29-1	TGCAGCGTTGAAGTCTCGAAAACGGGGGGGCCGCCAGATACGCAGTATTTT	CSVEVSKTGGPPDTQYF
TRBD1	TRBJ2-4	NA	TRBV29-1	TGCAGCGTTGTAAGACAGGGAGAAAACATTCAGTACTTC	CSVVRQGENIQYF
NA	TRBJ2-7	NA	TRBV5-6	TGTGCCAGCAGCTCGGCTCTCGGCAGGGGCTACGAGCAGTACTTC	CASSSALGRGYEQYF
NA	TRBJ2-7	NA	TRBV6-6	TGTGCCAGCACGGGCAGGAGCTCCTACGAGCAGTACTTC	CASTGRSSYEQYF
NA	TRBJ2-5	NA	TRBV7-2	TGTGCCAGCAGCTATTTCGCTACAGGGAATGAGCAGTACTTC	CASSYFATGNEQYF
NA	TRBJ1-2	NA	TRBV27	TGTGCCAGCAGCCCGGGGACTTTGGGGCGCTATGGCTACACCTTC	CASSPGTLGRYGYTF
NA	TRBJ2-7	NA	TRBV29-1	TGCAGCGTTGAAGTTGTTTCGGACAGAAGCTCCTACGAGCAGTACTTC	CSVEVVSDRSSYEQYF
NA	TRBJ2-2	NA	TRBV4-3	TGCGCCAGCAGCCAAGATTCGCGACGGACCTACCCGTTCACCGGGGAGCTGTTTTTT	CASSQDSRRTYPFTGELFF
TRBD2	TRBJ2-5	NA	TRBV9	TGTGCCAGCAGTGCCTCTGGACTAGCGGGGCTCCAAGAGACCCAGTACTTC	CASSASGLAGLQETQYF
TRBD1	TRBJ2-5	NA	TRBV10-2	TGCGCCAGCAGTGGAATGACAGGGGGGACCCAGTACTTC	CASSGMTGGTQYF
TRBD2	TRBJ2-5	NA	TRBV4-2	TGTGCCAGCAGCTTTGGGGGTAGCGGGGGAGCTCAAGAGACCCAGTACTTC	CASSFGGSGGAQETQYF